Here is one T cell receptor (beta chain) with its context. Antigen specificity is unknown. The sample comes from a study of PD-1 blockade in classical Hodgkin lymphoma. Findings of the study overall: According to reports, newly diagnosed patients had lower baseline TCR diversity than healthy donors, and relapsed/refractory patients had lower baseline TCR diversity still. CD8+ TCR diversity did not rise significantly by C4D1, unlike CD4+.

Every patient experienced relapse after autologous stem cell transplantation, and brentuximab vedotin exposure varied. The CDR3 is 16 residues long. The germline gives CDR1 SGHRS, CDR2 YFSETQ. V dropped 4 bases and J dropped 1; count of bases not matched to a gene: 5. Profiled with immunoSEQ multiplex PCR; TCRdb holds only in-frame clones, not every one. The table shows approximately 24,000 clones, with around 84% occurring only once. The sequencing here drew on peripheral blood mononuclear cells (PBMCs), taken at baseline. The TCR comes from a human donor with classical Hodgkin lymphoma. The chain links TRBV5-1 to TRBJ1-1; 12 bases agree with TRBD1. CDR3 bases: TGCGCCAGCAGCGTGGGGACAGGGGGCAAGAACACTGAAGCTTTCTTT. This encodes CASSVGTGGKNTEAFF.